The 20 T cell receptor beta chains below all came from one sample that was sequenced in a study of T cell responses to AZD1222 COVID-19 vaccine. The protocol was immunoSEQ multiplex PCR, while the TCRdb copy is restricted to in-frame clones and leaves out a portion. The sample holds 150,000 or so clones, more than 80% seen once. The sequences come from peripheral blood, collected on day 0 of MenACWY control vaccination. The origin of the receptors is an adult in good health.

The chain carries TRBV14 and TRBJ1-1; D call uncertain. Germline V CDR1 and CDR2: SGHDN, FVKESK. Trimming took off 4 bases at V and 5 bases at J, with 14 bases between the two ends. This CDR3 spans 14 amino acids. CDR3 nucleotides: TGTGCCAGCAGCCCCCTCCCGGCTGGTACTGAAGCTTTCTTT. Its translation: CASSPLPAGTEAFF.

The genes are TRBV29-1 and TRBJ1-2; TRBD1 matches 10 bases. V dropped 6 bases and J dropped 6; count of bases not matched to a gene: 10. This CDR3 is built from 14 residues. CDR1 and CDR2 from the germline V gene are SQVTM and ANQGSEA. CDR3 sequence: CSVAGTGEENGYTF. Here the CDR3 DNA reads TGCAGCGTAGCCGGGACAGGGGAAGAAAATGGCTACACCTTC.

CDR3 residues: CASLPGAGYGYTF. The CDR3 nucleotides read TGTGCCAGCTTGCCCGGGGCCGGCTATGGCTACACCTTC. J is TRBJ1-2 and V is TRBV2; maybe TRBD1 (5 bases). Germline V gene data show CDR1 as SNHLY and CDR2 as FYNNEI. CDR3 length: 13 amino acids. V was clipped by 8 bases and J by 4 bases, with 14 bases between them.

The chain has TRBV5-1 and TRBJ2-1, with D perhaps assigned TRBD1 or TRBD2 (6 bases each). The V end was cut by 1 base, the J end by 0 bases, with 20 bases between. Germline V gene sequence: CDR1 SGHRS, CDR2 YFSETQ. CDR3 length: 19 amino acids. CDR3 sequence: CASSLQGENGGLSYNEQFF. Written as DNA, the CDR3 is TGCGCCAGCAGCTTGCAGGGAGAGAACGGGGGCCTCTCCTACAATGAGCAGTTCTTC.

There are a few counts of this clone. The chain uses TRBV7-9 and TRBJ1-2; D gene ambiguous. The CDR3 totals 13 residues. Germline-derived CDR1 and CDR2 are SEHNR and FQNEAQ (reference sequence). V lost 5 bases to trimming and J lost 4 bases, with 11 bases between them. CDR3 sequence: CASSPQWGYGYTF. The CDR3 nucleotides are TGTGCCAGCAGCCCCCAGTGGGGCTATGGCTACACCTTC.

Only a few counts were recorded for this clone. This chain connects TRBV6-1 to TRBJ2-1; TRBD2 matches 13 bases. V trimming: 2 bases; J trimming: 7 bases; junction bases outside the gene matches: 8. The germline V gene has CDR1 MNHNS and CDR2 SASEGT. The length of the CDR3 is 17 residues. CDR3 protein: CASSERGGLAGYNEQFF. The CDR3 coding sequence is TGTGCCAGCAGTGAAAGGGGGGGACTAGCGGGGTATAATGAGCAGTTCTTC.

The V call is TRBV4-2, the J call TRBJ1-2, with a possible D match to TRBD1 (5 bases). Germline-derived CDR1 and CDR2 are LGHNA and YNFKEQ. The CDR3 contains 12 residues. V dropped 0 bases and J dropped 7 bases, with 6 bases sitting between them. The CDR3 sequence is CASSQDGAGYTF. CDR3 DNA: TGTGCCAGCAGCCAAGATGGGGCTGGCTACACCTTC.

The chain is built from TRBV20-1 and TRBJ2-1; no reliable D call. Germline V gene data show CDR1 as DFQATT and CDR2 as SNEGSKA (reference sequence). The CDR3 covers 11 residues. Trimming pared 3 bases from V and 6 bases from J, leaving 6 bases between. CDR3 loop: CSASWGNEQFF. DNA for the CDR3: TGCAGTGCTAGCTGGGGCAATGAGCAGTTCTTC.

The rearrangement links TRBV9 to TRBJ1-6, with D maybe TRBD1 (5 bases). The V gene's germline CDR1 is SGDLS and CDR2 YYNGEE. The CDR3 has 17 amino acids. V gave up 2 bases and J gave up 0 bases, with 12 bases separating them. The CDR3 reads CASSVTGGSSYNSPLHF. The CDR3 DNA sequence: TGTGCCAGCAGCGTGACGGGGGGAAGCTCCTATAATTCACCCCTCCACTTT.

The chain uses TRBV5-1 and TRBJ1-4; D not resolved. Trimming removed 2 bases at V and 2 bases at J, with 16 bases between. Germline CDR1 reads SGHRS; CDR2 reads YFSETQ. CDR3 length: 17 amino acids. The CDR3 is CASSLQPQEGTNEKLFF. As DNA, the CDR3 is TGCGCCAGCAGCTTACAACCCCAGGAGGGCACTAATGAAAAACTGTTTTTT.

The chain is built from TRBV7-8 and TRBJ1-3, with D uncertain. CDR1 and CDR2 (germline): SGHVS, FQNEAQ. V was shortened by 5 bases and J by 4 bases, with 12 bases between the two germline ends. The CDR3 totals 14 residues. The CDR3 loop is CASSRDVAGNTIYF. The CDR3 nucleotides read TGTGCCAGCAGCCGAGACGTCGCCGGAAACACCATATATTTT. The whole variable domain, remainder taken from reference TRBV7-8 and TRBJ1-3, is GAGVSQSPRYKVAKRGQDVALRCDPISGHVSLFWYQQALGQGPEFLTYFQNEAQLDKSGLPSDRFFAERPEGSVSTLKIQRTQQEDSAVYLCASSRDVAGNTIYFGEGSWLTVV.

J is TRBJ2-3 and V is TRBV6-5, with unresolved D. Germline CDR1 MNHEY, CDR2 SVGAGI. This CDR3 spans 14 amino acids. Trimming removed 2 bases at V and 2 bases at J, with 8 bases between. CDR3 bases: TGTGCCAGCAGTTACGGAGAGAACACAGATACGCAGTATTTT. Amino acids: CASSYGENTDTQYF.

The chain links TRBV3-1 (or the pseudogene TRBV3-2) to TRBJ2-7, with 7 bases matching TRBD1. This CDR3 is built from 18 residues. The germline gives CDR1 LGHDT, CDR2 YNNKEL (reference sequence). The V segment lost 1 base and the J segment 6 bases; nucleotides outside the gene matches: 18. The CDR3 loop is CASSQGRSHRGRMGEQYF. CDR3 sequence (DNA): TGTGCCAGCAGCCAAGGAAGATCGCACAGGGGACGGATGGGCGAGCAGTACTTC.

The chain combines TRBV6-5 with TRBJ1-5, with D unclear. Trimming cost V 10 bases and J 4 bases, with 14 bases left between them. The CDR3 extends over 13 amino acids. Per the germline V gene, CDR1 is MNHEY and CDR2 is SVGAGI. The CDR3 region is CATHEQINQPQHF. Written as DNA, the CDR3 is TGTGCCACCCATGAACAGATTAATCAGCCCCAGCATTTT.

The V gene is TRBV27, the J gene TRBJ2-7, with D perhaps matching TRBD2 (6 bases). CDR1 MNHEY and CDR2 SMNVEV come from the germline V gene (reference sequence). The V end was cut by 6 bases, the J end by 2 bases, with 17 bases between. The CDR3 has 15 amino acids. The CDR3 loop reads CASRSWGVETYEQYF. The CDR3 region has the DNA TGTGCCAGCAGGTCGTGGGGGGTCGAGACCTACGAGCAGTACTTC.

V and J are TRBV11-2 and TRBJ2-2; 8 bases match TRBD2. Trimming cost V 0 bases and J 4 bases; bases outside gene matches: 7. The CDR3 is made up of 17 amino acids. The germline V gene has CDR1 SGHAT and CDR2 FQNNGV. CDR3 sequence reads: CASSLEPLAGPTGELFF. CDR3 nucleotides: TGTGCCAGCAGCTTAGAACCGTTAGCGGGGCCCACCGGGGAGCTGTTTTTT.

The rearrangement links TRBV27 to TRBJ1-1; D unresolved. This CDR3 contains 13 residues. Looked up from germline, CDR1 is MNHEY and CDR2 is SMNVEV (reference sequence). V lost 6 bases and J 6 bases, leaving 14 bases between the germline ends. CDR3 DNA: TGTGCCAGCAGCCCACGGAATCGTCCTGAAGCTTTCTTT. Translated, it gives CASSPRNRPEAFF.

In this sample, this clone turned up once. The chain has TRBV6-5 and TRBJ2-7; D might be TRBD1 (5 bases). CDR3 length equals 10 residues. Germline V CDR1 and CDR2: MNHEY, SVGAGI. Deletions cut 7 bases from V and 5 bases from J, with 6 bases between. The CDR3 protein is CASKGNEQYF. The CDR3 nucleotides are TGTGCCAGCAAGGGGAACGAGCAGTACTTC.

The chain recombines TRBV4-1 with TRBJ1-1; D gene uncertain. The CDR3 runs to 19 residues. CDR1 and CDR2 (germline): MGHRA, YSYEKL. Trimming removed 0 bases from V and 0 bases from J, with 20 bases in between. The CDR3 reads CASSQEGLRARNLNTEAFF. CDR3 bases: TGCGCCAGCAGCCAAGAAGGCCTCCGGGCTCGCAACTTGAACACTGAAGCTTTCTTT.

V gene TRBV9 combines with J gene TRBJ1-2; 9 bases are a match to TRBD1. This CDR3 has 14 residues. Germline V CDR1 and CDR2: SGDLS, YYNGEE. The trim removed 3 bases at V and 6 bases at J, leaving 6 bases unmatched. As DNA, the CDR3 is TGTGCCAGCAGCGGCGGGACAGGGCTTAATGGCTACACCTTC. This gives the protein CASSGGTGLNGYTF.